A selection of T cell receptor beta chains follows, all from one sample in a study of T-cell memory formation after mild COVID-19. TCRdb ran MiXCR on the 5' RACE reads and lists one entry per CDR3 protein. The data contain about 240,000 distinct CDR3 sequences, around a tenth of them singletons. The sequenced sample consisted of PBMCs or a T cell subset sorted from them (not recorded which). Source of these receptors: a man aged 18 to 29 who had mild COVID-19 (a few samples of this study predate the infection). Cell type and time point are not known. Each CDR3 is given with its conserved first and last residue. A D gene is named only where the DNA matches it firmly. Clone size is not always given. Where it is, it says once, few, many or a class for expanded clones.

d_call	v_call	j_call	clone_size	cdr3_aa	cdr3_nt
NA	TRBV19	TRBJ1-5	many	CASSISGSQPQHF	TGTGCCAGTAGTATTTCCGGGAGTCAGCCCCAGCATTTT
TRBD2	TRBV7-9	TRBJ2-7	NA	CASVAGNSYEQYF	TGTGCCAGCGTAGCGGGGAACTCCTACGAGCAGTACTTC
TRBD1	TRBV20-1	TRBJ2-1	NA	CSAHPTQGARGNEQFF	TGCAGTGCTCACCCTACACAGGGGGCGAGGGGCAATGAGCAGTTCTTC
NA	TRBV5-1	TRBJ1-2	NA	CASSLGIGLYGYTF	TGCGCCAGCAGCTTGGGAATAGGGTTATATGGCTACACCTTC
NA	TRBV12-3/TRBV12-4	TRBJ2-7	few	CASSLVLGLYEQYF	TGTGCCAGCAGTTTAGTACTGGGCCTCTACGAGCAGTACTTC
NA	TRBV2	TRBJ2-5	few	CASTGASYGTQYF	TGTGCCAGCACGGGGGCTAGCTATGGGACCCAGTACTTC
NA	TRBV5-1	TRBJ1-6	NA	CASRLGESSYNSPLHF	TGCGCCAGCAGACTGGGGGAGAGCTCCTATAATTCACCCCTCCACTTT
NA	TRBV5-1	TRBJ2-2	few	CASSLRATENTGELFF	TGCGCCAGCAGCTTGAGGGCAACAGAGAACACCGGGGAGCTGTTTTTT
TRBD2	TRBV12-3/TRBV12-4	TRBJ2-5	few	CASRTGGVSLETQYF	TGTGCCAGCAGGACGGGAGGGGTTTCGCTAGAGACCCAGTACTTC
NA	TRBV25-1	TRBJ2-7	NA	CASSEFRGTYEQYF	TGTGCCAGCAGTGAATTCCGGGGCACCTACGAGCAGTACTTC
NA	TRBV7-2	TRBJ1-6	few	CASSLGPASRSPLHF	TGTGCCAGCAGCTTAGGACCAGCGAGCCGTTCACCCCTCCACTTT
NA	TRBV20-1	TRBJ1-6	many	CSARTAFYNSPLHF	TGCAGTGCTAGGACAGCGTTTTATAATTCACCCCTCCACTTT
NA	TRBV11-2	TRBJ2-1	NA	CASSSPQGSSYNEQFF	TGTGCCAGCAGCTCCCCTCAGGGAAGCTCCTACAATGAGCAGTTCTTC
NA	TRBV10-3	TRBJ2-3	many	CAISLGGLRAGRADTQYF	TGTGCCATCAGCCTGGGGGGGCTTCGAGCGGGGAGGGCGGATACGCAGTATTTT
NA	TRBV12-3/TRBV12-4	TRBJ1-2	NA	CASSNQELSYTF	TGTGCCAGCAGCAACCAAGAACTCAGCTACACCTTC
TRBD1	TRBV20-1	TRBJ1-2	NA	CSARDSRTGEGYTF	TGCAGTGCTAGAGATAGCCGGACAGGGGAGGGCTACACCTTC
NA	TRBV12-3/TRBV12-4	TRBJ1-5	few	CASRYGQNNQPQHF	TGTGCCAGCAGATATGGACAGAATAATCAGCCCCAGCATTTT
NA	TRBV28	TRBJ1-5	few	CASSLGGWNQPQHF	TGTGCCAGCAGTTTAGGCGGGTGGAATCAGCCCCAGCATTTT
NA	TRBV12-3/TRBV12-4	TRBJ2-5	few	CASSLGSRGQETQYF	TGTGCCAGCAGTTTAGGATCCAGAGGGCAAGAGACCCAGTACTTC
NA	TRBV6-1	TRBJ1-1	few	CASSEEGSYTEAFF	TGTGCCAGCAGTGAAGAGGGCAGTTACACTGAAGCTTTCTTT
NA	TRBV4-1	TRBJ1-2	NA	CASSQARGNYGYTF	TGCGCCAGCAGCCAAGCCCGGGGAAACTATGGCTACACCTTC
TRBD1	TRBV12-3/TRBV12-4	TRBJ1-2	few	CASRSGTGSFRYTF	TGTGCCAGCAGATCCGGGACAGGGAGTTTTCGCTACACCTTC
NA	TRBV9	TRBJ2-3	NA	CASSVVMTDTQYF	TGTGCCAGCAGCGTAGTTATGACAGATACGCAGTATTTT
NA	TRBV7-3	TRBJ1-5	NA	CASSLTEGMPQHF	TGTGCCAGCAGCTTAACGGAGGGGATGCCCCAGCATTTT
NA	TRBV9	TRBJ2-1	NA	CASHAVGPYNEQFF	TGTGCCAGCCACGCAGTAGGCCCCTACAATGAGCAGTTCTTC
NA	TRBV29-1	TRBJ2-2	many	CSVEAGFTGELFF	TGCAGCGTTGAGGCAGGGTTCACCGGGGAGCTGTTTTTT
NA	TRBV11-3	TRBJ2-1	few	CASSRDGVDNEQFF	TGTGCCAGCAGCCGAGACGGGGTAGACAATGAGCAGTTCTTC
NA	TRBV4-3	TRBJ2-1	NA	CASSQERYNEQFF	TGCGCCAGCAGCCAAGAGAGATACAATGAGCAGTTCTTC
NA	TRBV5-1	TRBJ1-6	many	CASRRTATLSPLHF	TGCGCCAGCAGACGGACAGCGACTCTGTCACCCCTCCACTTT
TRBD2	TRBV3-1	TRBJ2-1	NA	CASSQIAGGFGNEQFF	TGTGCCAGCAGCCAGATAGCGGGGGGGTTCGGAAATGAGCAGTTCTTC
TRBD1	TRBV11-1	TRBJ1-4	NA	CASSRDRVGEKLFF	TGTGCCAGCAGCCGGGACAGGGTTGGAGAAAAACTGTTTTTT
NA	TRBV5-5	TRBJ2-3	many	CASSLAVGGLADTQYF	TGTGCCAGCAGCTTGGCGGTGGGGGGGCTAGCAGATACGCAGTATTTT
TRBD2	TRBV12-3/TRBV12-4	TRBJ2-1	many	CASSYPSGGDNEQFF	TGTGCCAGCAGCTACCCTAGCGGGGGGGACAATGAGCAGTTCTTC
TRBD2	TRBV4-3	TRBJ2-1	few	CASSRSRSGGAFISDEQFF	TGCGCCAGCAGCCGATCTAGGAGCGGGGGGGCCTTCATTTCCGATGAGCAGTTCTTC
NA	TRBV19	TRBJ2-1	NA	CASRRGQRPYNEQFF	TGTGCCAGTAGGCGGGGACAGCGACCCTACAATGAGCAGTTCTTC
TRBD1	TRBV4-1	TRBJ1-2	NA	CASSQARDREIYGYTF	TGCGCCAGCAGCCAGGCCCGGGACAGGGAGATCTATGGCTACACCTTC
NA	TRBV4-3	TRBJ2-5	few	CASSPGVGAETQYF	TGCGCCAGCAGCCCCGGTGTGGGTGCGGAGACCCAGTACTTC
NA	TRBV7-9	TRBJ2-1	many	CASSLAYEQFF	TGTGCCAGCAGCTTAGCCTATGAGCAGTTCTTC
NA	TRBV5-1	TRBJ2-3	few	CASSFTGRPDTQYF	TGCGCCAGCAGCTTCACTGGGCGTCCAGATACGCAGTATTTT
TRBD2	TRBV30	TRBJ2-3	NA	CAWTLLAGASTDTQYF	TGTGCCTGGACCCTTTTGGCGGGAGCTAGCACAGATACGCAGTATTTT
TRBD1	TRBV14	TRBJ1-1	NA	CASSQATFPMTGGMNTEAFF	TGTGCCAGCAGCCAAGCGACTTTTCCAATGACAGGGGGCATGAACACTGAAGCTTTCTTT
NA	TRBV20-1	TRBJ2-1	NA	CSARAGSYNEQFF	TGCAGTGCTAGAGCGGGTTCCTACAATGAGCAGTTCTTC
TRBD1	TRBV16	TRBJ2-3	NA	CASSQNRGTDTQYF	TGTGCCAGCAGCCAAAACAGGGGAACAGATACGCAGTATTTT
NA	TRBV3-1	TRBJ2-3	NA	CASSLIDTQYF	TGTGCCAGCAGCCTGATAGATACGCAGTATTTT
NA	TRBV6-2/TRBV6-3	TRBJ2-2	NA	CATERGNTGELFF	TGTGCCACCGAACGGGGAAACACCGGGGAGCTGTTTTTT
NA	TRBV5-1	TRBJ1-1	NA	CASSFRASQNTEAFF	TGCGCCAGCAGCTTCCGGGCCAGCCAGAACACTGAAGCTTTCTTT
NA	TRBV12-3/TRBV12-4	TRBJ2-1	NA	CASSLLVKTWQFF	TGTGCCAGCAGTTTATTGGTCAAAACCTGGCAGTTCTTC
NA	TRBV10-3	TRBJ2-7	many	CAIRRSRDEPYEQYF	TGTGCCATCAGACGCTCAAGGGACGAACCCTACGAGCAGTACTTC
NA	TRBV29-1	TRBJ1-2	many	CSVEGHREGYYGYTF	TGCAGCGTTGAAGGCCACAGGGAGGGGTACTATGGCTACACCTTC
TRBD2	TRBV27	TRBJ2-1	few	CASRQGLGAEQFF	TGTGCCAGCAGACAGGGACTAGGGGCCGAGCAGTTCTTC
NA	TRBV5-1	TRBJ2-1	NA	CASSEGTLGQYNEQFF	TGCGCCAGCAGCGAAGGGACACTTGGACAGTACAATGAGCAGTTCTTC